The present TCR beta chain was sequenced within a study of blood T cell repertoires in COVID-19. The wider study: T cells, B-cell-depleted T cells, or PBMCs provided the cDNA or gDNA that served as material.

Measured with immunoSEQ multiplex PCR; TCRdb has only the in-frame clones, and not every one. This table holds 350,000 to 400,000 clones, about 89% found once. Sequencing used PBMCs or T cells enriched from blood (not recorded which). The clonotype originates from a woman in her 40s who had been exposed to COVID-19.

CDR3 region: CASSWDLSYEQYF. Written as DNA, the CDR3 is TGCGCCAGCAGCTGGGACTTGAGCTACGAGCAGTACTTC. The rearrangement joins TRBV5-1 to TRBJ2-7, with TRBD2 as a possible D gene (6 bases). Germline assignment: CDR1 SGHRS and CDR2 YFSETQ. The CDR3 loop spans 13 amino acids. Trimming took off 3 bases at V and 3 bases at J, with 10 bases between the two ends.